This TCR beta chain was recovered during a study of identical twins. Per germline, CDR1 SEHNR and CDR2 FQNEAQ (reference sequence). The CDR3 totals 13 residues. With 8 bases removed from V and 5 bases from J, the gap between germline ends came to 13 bases. One entry per CDR3 protein, called by TCRdb with MiXCR from the 5' RACE reads. The repertoire holds about 790,000 distinct CDR3 sequences, with around a sixth as singletons. These data were also reused for a study on T cells expressing NK-cell markers.

Sequenced sample: PBMCs. The receptor's source is a woman between 18 and 29 years old in good health. The gene calls are TRBV7-9 and TRBJ2-1; possibly TRBD2 for D (6 bases). CDR3 region: CASAGKRNNEQFF. The CDR3 DNA follows: TGTGCCAGCGCGGGAAAGCGGAACAATGAGCAGTTCTTC.